This T cell receptor beta chain was retrieved from a study of early T cells in non-severe SARS-CoV-2 infection. Whole-study context: Sequencing was performed on bulk RNA from unsorted whole blood, leaving chains unpaired.

Trimming removed 0 bases at V and 7 bases at J, with 14 bases between. Germline CDR1 and CDR2: SGHRS and YFSETQ. This CDR3 has 15 residues. Many counts were recorded for this clonotype. TCRdb analysed the 5' RACE reads with MiXCR anew, one entry per CDR3 protein. The table lists fewer than 85,000 distinct CDR3 sequences, more than 10% of them singletons. The chain uses TRBV5-1 and TRBJ1-5; D is unresolved. Input material: whole blood. The source is an adult who was a healthcare worker with PCR-confirmed SARS-CoV-2 infection or an uninfected control (not recorded which). The CDR3 region is CASSLAGDKEQPQHF. CDR3 DNA: TGCGCCAGCAGCTTGGCCGGAGATAAGGAACAGCCCCAGCATTTT.